The next 31 T cell receptor beta chains were all read from a single sample in a study of CD8+ T cells in alopecia areata. Following RNA extraction, reverse transcription yielded cDNA that acted as the sequencing template. Sequenced by immunoSEQ multiplex PCR; TCRdb stores in-frame clones only, minus some. The table has 180,000 or so clones, roughly 60% seen once. This sample's treatment: oral pan-JAK inhibitor, 5-10 mg twice daily. Sequences were derived from CD4+ T cells sorted from blood, sampled at week 24, from a patient treated with tofacitinib. The receptors stem from a human donor with alopecia areata.

The DNA for the CDR3 is TGCAGTGCTAGAGAAACGTCGGGAGTTTTCTTT. Translating it yields CSARETSGVFF. The chain uses TRBV20-1 and TRBJ1-1, with D uncertain. The CDR3 is 11 residues long. Germline V gives CDR1 DFQATT, CDR2 SNEGSKA (reference sequence). V lost 0 bases and J 13 bases, leaving 12 bases between the germline ends.

The J gene is TRBJ1-3, the V gene TRBV15; D call uncertain. V gave up 3 bases and J gave up 2 bases, with 5 bases separating them. The CDR3 loop spans 13 amino acids. In germline, CDR1 is LNHNV, CDR2 YYDKDF (reference sequence). In nucleotides, the CDR3 is TGTGCCACCAGCAGGGTGACTGGAAACACCATATATTTT. Protein product: CATSRVTGNTIYF.

Only a few counts were recorded for this clone. In the same sample, other DNA sequences code for this CDR3. This rearrangement joins TRBV5-1 to TRBJ2-5, with 8 nucleotides matching TRBD1. CDR1 SGHRS and CDR2 YFSETQ come from the germline V gene. V shed 4 bases and J 3 bases; nucleotides not matched to a gene: 2. This CDR3 has 13 residues. The CDR3 loop is CASSVDREETQYF. CDR3 in DNA: TGCGCCAGCAGCGTGGACAGGGAAGAGACCCAGTACTTC.

The chain employs TRBV4-1 and TRBJ2-3; no reliable D call. CDR1 and CDR2 from the germline V gene are MGHRA and YSYEKL. The CDR3 consists of 14 residues. Trimming removed 3 bases at V and 3 bases at J, with 10 bases between. The CDR3 spells CASSQLEATDTQYF. The DNA of the CDR3 is TGCGCCAGCAGCCAGCTCGAGGCGACAGATACGCAGTATTTT.

CDR3 amino acids: CASSLREGPNEQYF. CDR3 DNA sequence: TGCGCCAGCAGCCTCCGGGAGGGCCCAAACGAGCAGTACTTC. The chain carries TRBV4-1 and TRBJ2-7; 8 bases are a match to TRBD2. Unmatched junction bases numbered 7, after V lost 4 bases and J lost 5 bases. Germline values: CDR1 MGHRA, CDR2 YSYEKL. This CDR3 region has 14 residues.

This clone is a singleton in its sample. This chain connects TRBV4-3 to TRBJ1-5, with D maybe TRBD1 (6 bases). The germline CDR1 and CDR2 sequences are LGHNA and YSLEER. V was trimmed by 1 base and J by 4 bases, leaving 11 bases between them. The CDR3 totals 15 residues. CDR3 sequence: CASSQVLTGNQPQHF. Here the CDR3 DNA reads TGCGCCAGCAGCCAAGTCTTAACAGGGAATCAGCCCCAGCATTTT.

The V gene is TRBV5-1, the J gene TRBJ2-5, with a weak D call TRBD2 (5 bases). With 0 bases removed from V and 5 bases from J, the gap between germline ends came to 17 bases. The germline gives CDR1 SGHRS, CDR2 YFSETQ. The CDR3 covers 16 residues. The CDR3: CASSLAYLTRGETQYF. DNA for the CDR3: TGCGCCAGCAGCTTGGCCTACCTGACGAGAGGGGAGACCCAGTACTTC.

The chain recombines TRBV7-9 with TRBJ1-1; D perhaps matches TRBD1 (6 bases). Per germline, CDR1 SEHNR and CDR2 FQNEAQ (reference sequence). CDR3 size: 13 residues. V lost 3 bases and J 4 bases, leaving 9 bases between the germline ends. CDR3 in DNA: TGTGCCAGCAGCTTTGGAGGGGGCACTGAAGCTTTCTTT. Its protein product is CASSFGGGTEAFF. Supplemented by reference TRBV7-9 and TRBJ1-1, the full variable domain reads DTGVSQNPRHKITKRGQNVTFRCDPISEHNRLYWYRQTLGQGPEFLTYFQNEAQLEKSRLLSDRFSAERPKGSFSTLEIQRTEQGDSAMYLCASSFGGGTEAFFGQGTRLTVV.

This chain uses TRBV28 with TRBJ1-5; TRBD1 is a possible D gene (5 bases). The CDR3 consists of 12 residues. With 6 bases removed from V and 11 bases from J, the gap between germline ends came to 14 bases. The germline V gene has CDR1 MDHEN and CDR2 SYDVKM. The CDR3 region is CASSEVTRAQHF. The CDR3 nucleotides read TGTGCCAGCAGCGAAGTCACCAGGGCCCAGCATTTT.

This rearrangement joins TRBV23-1 to TRBJ1-1, with 7 bases identical to TRBD1. TRBV23-1 is an ORF for which the function is uncertain. There are 19 residues in the CDR3. The ends lost 4 bases at V and 4 bases at J; junction bases unmatched: 21. The DNA of the CDR3 is TGCGCCAGCAGTCCTTCATGTTGCTCCCCCCCACAGGGGTGCACTGAAGCTTTCTTT. Translating gives CASSPSCCSPPQGCTEAFF.

This clone was recorded only once. The chain combines TRBV30 with TRBJ1-5; TRBD1 might be the D (6 bases). Trimming cost V 3 bases and J 4 bases, with 16 bases left between them. Germline-derived CDR1 and CDR2 are GTSNPN and SVGIG (reference sequence). CDR3 length: 15 amino acids. CDR3 in DNA: TGTGCCTGGAGGGGGAAGGGACAAGGAAATCAGCCCCAGCATTTT. This codes for CAWRGKGQGNQPQHF.

This clone was counted only a few times. The rearrangement joins TRBV5-4 to TRBJ2-3, with TRBD1 as a possible D gene (6 bases). The CDR3 totals 15 residues. Trimming took off 3 bases at V and 2 bases at J, with 13 bases between the two ends. Germline lookup yields CDR1 SGHNT and CDR2 YYREEE (reference sequence). Written as DNA, the CDR3 is TGTGCCAGCAGCTCCCGGGACAAGTACACAGATACGCAGTATTTT. Amino acid sequence: CASSSRDKYTDTQYF.

Of note for this clone: This sample also contains other DNA sequences that code for the same CDR3. The genes are TRBV18 and TRBJ2-6; D is uncertain. Germline CDR1 reads KGHSH; CDR2 reads LQKENI. Trimming left V 3 bases short and J 0 bases short, with 3 bases between. The CDR3 extends over 14 amino acids. The CDR3 region has the DNA TGTGCCAGCTCACCGAGCTCTGGGGCCAACGTCCTGACTTTC. Its protein product is CASSPSSGANVLTF.

This chain uses TRBV2 with TRBJ1-2; D remains unclear. V lost 8 bases to trimming and J lost 8 bases, with 18 bases between them. The CDR3 has 13 amino acids. Germline CDR1 SNHLY, CDR2 FYNNEI. CDR3 nucleotide sequence: TGTGCCAGCCGGATGGAGGGTTCGGGGGGCTACACCTTC. Its protein is CASRMEGSGGYTF.

This clone has just a few counts. This may be a read error, as it is one base from a much larger clone. The genes are TRBV6-5 and TRBJ2-1; D remains unclear. The length of the CDR3 is 11 residues. V was cut by 2 bases and J by 5 bases, with 1 base left in between. CDR1 is MNHEY and CDR2 is SVGAGI in the germline V gene. CDR3 region: CASSYHNEQFF. The CDR3 DNA reads TGTGCCAGCAGTTACCACAATGAGCAGTTCTTC.

The V and J genes are TRBV29-1 and TRBJ2-7; TRBD1 is a possible D gene (6 bases). Germline CDR1 is SQVTM and CDR2 is ANQGSEA. This CDR3 comprises 14 residues. V lost 6 bases, J lost 9 bases, and 24 bases lay in between. The CDR3 spells CSVPTQGTTFGQYF. CDR3 bases: TGCAGCGTCCCCACCCAGGGGACAACCTTTGGGCAGTACTTC.

The chain links TRBV18 to TRBJ1-3; D is ambiguous. Between the trimmed V and J ends, which lost 2 bases and 0 bases, there was a span of 11 bases. There are 16 residues in the CDR3. CDR1 is KGHSH, CDR2 LQKENI, per germline. The CDR3 here is CASSPFGPVSGNTIYF. In DNA form, the CDR3 reads TGTGCCAGCTCACCATTCGGACCGGTCTCTGGAAACACCATATATTTT.

This rearrangement joins TRBV29-1 to TRBJ2-1, with 8 bases identical to TRBD2. V lost 7 bases, J lost 1 base, and 9 bases stayed unmatched. Germline V lookup: CDR1 SQVTM, CDR2 ANQGSEA. CDR3 length: 15 residues. This CDR3 reads CSAEAGEGSYNEQFF. DNA of the CDR3: TGCAGCGCAGAAGCGGGAGAGGGATCCTACAATGAGCAGTTCTTC.

The chain joins TRBV11-3 to TRBJ2-1; 8 bases agree with TRBD1. There are 15 residues in the CDR3. With 5 bases clipped from V and 8 bases from J, the junction kept 11 bases outside the gene matches. CDR1 is SGHNT and CDR2 is YENEEA in the germline V gene. The CDR3 spells CASSLSRTGLDEQFF. The CDR3 DNA is TGTGCCAGCAGCCTCTCCAGGACAGGGTTGGATGAGCAGTTCTTC.

This clone was observed once. This chain joins TRBV5-6 and TRBJ2-1, with TRBD2 identical over 10 bases. Germline values: CDR1 SGHDT, CDR2 YYEEEE. CDR3 length equals 16 residues. V trimming: 4 bases; J trimming: 3 bases; junction bases outside the gene matches: 7. CDR3 protein: CASSRTVAGGYNEQFF. The CDR3 bases are TGTGCCAGCAGCCGAACGGTAGCGGGAGGCTACAATGAGCAGTTCTTC.

This chain uses TRBV5-6 with TRBJ1-5; no definite D call. Trimming stripped 2 bases from V and 9 bases from J, with 15 bases between. This CDR3 comprises 14 residues. Germline CDR1 reads SGHDT; CDR2 reads YYEEEE. CDR3 amino acids: CASSFRRVASPQHF. CDR3 sequence (DNA): TGTGCCAGCAGCTTCCGGCGGGTAGCTTCGCCCCAGCATTTT.

The genes are TRBV19 and TRBJ2-6; D not certain. Trimming took off 7 bases at V and 2 bases at J, with 12 bases between the two ends. In germline, CDR1 is LNHDA, CDR2 SQIVND (reference sequence). The CDR3 has 15 residues. The CDR3 nucleotides are TGTGCCAGTATCGCCGGCAGAGCTGGGGCCAACGTCCTGACTTTC. Translating gives CASIAGRAGANVLTF.

The CDR3 is CASSYGGPNTEAFF. The CDR3 DNA reads as TGTGCCAGCAGTTACGGGGGACCGAACACTGAAGCTTTCTTT. This sequence joins TRBV6-5 and TRBJ1-1; possibly TRBD1 for D (5 bases). CDR1 is MNHEY and CDR2 is SVGAGI in the germline V gene. Trimming left V 2 bases short and J 1 base short, with 8 bases between. This CDR3 comprises 14 residues.

The chain couples TRBV29-1 to TRBJ2-5, with no clear D. Germline CDR1 reads SQVTM; CDR2 reads ANQGSEA. The CDR3 length is 12 residues. With 3 bases removed from V and 4 bases from J, the gap between germline ends came to 9 bases. CDR3: CSVDYPSETQYF. The CDR3 DNA follows: TGCAGCGTTGACTACCCTTCAGAGACCCAGTACTTC.

This clone was observed a handful of times. The genes are TRBV7-2 and TRBJ2-6; the D gene is possibly TRBD2 (5 bases). Germline V CDR1 and CDR2: SGHTA, FQGNSA. CDR3 length equals 16 residues. V gave up 1 base and J gave up 2 bases, with 9 bases separating them. The CDR3 reads CASSLGAGAGANVLTF. In DNA form, the CDR3 reads TGTGCCAGCAGCTTAGGGGCCGGGGCTGGGGCCAACGTCCTGACTTTC.

The table lists this clone with a few counts. This chain joins TRBV27 and TRBJ1-1, with D perhaps TRBD1 (6 bases). V gave up 6 bases and J gave up 1 base, with 15 bases separating them. The germline V gene encodes CDR1 MNHEY and CDR2 SMNVEV (reference sequence). CDR3 length: 15 amino acids. CDR3 amino acids: CASRNSRTANTEAFF. Here the CDR3 DNA reads TGTGCCAGCAGGAATTCTCGGACAGCGAACACTGAAGCTTTCTTT.

This chain links TRBV9 with TRBJ2-7; possible D gene TRBD1, 6 bases. Trimming cost V 4 bases and J 0 bases, with 11 bases left between them. The CDR3 totals 14 residues. The V gene's germline CDR1 is SGDLS and CDR2 YYNGEE. Written as DNA, the CDR3 is TGTGCCAGCAGCCGAAGGACAGCCTCCTACGAGCAGTACTTC. The encoded protein is CASSRRTASYEQYF.

The chain links TRBV7-2 to TRBJ2-5; a possible D gene is TRBD1 (5 bases). The V end was cut by 5 bases, the J end by 2 bases, with 12 bases between. CDR1 and CDR2 (germline): SGHTA, FQGNSA. This CDR3 contains 14 residues. The CDR3 spells CASSLGPTQETQYF. The CDR3 bases are TGTGCCAGCAGCCTGGGGCCGACACAAGAGACCCAGTACTTC.

The chain carries TRBV27 and TRBJ1-3; 10 bases fit TRBD1. The germline gives CDR1 MNHEY, CDR2 SMNVEV (reference sequence). Germline trimming cut 6 bases from V and 5 bases from J; bases unmatched to any gene: 7. CDR3 length equals 15 residues. The CDR3 region is CASSAGQGSRNTIYF. The CDR3, as DNA: TGTGCCAGCAGCGCGGGACAGGGGAGCAGAAACACCATATATTTT.

The rearrangement links TRBV28 to TRBJ2-5, with 11 bases lining up with TRBD2. J was trimmed by 4 bases and V by 1 base; bases with no gene match: 2. Germline V gives CDR1 MDHEN, CDR2 SYDVKM. This CDR3 has 15 residues. The chain's CDR3 is CASSLSLAGGETQYF. In DNA form, the CDR3 reads TGTGCCAGCAGTTTATCGCTAGCGGGAGGAGAGACCCAGTACTTC.

This clone was seen more than once but under ten times. The chain has TRBV5-1 and TRBJ1-5, with D perhaps matching TRBD1 (5 bases). The germline V gene encodes CDR1 SGHRS and CDR2 YFSETQ. V was shortened by 5 bases and J by 3 bases, with 15 bases between the two germline ends. This CDR3 spans 15 amino acids. Written as DNA, the CDR3 is TGCGCCAGCAGACCCGACAGCGGGCACAATCAGCCCCAGCATTTT. Its translation: CASRPDSGHNQPQHF.